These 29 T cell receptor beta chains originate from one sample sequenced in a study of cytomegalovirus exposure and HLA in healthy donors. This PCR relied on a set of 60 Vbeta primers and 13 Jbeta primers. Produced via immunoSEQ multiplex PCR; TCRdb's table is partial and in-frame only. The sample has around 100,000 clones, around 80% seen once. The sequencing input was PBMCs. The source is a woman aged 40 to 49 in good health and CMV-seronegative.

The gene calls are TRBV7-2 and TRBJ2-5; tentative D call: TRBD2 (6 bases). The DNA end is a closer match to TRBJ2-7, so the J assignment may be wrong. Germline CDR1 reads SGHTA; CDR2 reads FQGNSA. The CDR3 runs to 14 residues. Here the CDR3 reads CASTLSTGLYEQYF. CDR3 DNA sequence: TGTGCCAGCACCCTTTCGACGGGACTCTACGAGCAGTACTTC.

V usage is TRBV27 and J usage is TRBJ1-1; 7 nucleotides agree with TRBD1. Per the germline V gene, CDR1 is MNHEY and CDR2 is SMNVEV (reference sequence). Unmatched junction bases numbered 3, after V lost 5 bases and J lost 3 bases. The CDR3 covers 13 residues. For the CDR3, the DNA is TGTGCCAGCAGTCGACAGGGATACACTGAAGCTTTCTTT. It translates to CASSRQGYTEAFF.

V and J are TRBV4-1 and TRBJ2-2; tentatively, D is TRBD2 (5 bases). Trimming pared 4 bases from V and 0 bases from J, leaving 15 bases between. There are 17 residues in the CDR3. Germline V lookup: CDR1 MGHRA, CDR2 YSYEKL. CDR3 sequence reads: CASSPRFGESNTGELFF. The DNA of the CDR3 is TGCGCCAGCAGCCCAAGATTTGGGGAGTCGAACACCGGGGAGCTGTTTTTT.

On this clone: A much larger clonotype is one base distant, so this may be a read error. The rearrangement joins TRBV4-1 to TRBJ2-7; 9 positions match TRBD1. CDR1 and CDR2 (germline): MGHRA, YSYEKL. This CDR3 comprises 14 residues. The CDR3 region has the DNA TGCGCCCGCAGCCGCGGGACAGGGCTCTACGAGCAGTACTTC. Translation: CARSRGTGLYEQYF.

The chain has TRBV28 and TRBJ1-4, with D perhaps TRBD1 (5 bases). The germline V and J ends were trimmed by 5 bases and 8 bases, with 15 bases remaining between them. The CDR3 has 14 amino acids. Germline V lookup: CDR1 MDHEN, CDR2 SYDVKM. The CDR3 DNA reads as TGTGCCAGCAGTCCCCTATTCGGACAAGAAAAACTGTTTTTT. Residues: CASSPLFGQEKLFF.

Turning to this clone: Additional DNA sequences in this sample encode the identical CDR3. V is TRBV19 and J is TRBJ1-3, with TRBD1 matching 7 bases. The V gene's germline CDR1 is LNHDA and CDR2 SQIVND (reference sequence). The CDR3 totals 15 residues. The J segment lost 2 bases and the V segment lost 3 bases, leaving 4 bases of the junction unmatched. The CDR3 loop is CASSIPTGAGNTIYF. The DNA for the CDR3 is TGTGCCAGTAGTATTCCCACAGGGGCTGGAAACACCATATATTTT.

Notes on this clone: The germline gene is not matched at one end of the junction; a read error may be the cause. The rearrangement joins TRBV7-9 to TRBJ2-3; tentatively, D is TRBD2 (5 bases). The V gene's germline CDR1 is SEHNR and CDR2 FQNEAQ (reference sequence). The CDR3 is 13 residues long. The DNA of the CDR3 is TGTTCCAGCAGCCTCTCGAGGGCAGATACGCAGTATTTT. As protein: CSSSLSRADTQYF.

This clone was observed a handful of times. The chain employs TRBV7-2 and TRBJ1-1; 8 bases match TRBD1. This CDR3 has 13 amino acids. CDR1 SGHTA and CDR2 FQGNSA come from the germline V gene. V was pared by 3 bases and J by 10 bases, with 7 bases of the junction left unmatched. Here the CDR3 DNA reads TGTGCCAGCAGCTTCGACAGGGGCCTCGGAGCTTTCTTT. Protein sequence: CASSFDRGLGAFF.

CDR3 region: CASSWTQARRETQYF. The CDR3, as DNA: TGTGCCAGCAGCTGGACACAGGCCCGGAGAGAGACCCAGTACTTC. The rearrangement links TRBV27 to TRBJ2-5; possibly TRBD1 for D (5 bases). Trimming removed 6 bases at V and 4 bases at J, with 18 bases between. Germline-derived CDR1 and CDR2 are MNHEY and SMNVEV (reference sequence). CDR3 size: 15 residues.

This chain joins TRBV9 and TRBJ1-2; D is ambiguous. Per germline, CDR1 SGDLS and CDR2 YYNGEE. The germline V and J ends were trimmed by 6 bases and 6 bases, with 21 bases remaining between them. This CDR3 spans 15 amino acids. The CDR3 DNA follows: TGTGCCAGCACCTTCCGGCCCAACGGAGGTGATGGCTACACCTTC. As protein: CASTFRPNGGDGYTF.

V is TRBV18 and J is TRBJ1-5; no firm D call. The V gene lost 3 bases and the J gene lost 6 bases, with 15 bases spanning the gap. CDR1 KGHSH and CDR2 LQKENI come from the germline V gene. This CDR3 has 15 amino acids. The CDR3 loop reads CASSPSGAGIQPQHF. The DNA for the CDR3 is TGTGCCAGCTCACCTTCCGGAGCGGGGATTCAGCCCCAGCATTTT.

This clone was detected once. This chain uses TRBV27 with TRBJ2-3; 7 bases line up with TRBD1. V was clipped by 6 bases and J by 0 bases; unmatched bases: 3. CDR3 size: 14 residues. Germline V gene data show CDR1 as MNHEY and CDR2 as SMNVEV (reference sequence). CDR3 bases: TGTGCCAGCAGACAGGGGCTTAGCACAGATACGCAGTATTTT. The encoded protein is CASRQGLSTDTQYF.

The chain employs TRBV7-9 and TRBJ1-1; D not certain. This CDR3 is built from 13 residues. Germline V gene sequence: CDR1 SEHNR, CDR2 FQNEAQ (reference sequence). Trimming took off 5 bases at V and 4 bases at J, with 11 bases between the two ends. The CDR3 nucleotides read TGTGCCAGCAGCCGAGTACAGATCACTGAAGCTTTCTTT. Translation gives CASSRVQITEAFF.

The CDR3 protein is CASSQGKLRAVTYEQYF. The CDR3 DNA sequence: TGCGCCAGCAGCCAAGGAAAGCTTAGAGCGGTTACCTACGAGCAGTACTTC. This chain uses TRBV4-1 with TRBJ2-5; D is perhaps TRBD2 (5 bases). TRBJ2-7 explains the end of the DNA better; the J call may be wrong. The CDR3 is 17 residues long. Germline V lookup: CDR1 MGHRA, CDR2 YSYEKL.

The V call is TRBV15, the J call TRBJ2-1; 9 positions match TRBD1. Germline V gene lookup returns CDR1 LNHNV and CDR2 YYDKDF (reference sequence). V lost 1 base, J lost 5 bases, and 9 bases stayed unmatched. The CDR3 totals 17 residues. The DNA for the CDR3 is TGTGCCACCAGCAGAGGCCCCCCGGGACAGGGAAACAATGAGCAGTTCTTC. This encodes CATSRGPPGQGNNEQFF.

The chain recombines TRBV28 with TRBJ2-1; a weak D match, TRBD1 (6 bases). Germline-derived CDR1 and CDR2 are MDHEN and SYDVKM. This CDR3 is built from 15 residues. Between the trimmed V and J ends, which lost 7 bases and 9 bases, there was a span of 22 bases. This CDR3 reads CASKQQGIGNIEQFF. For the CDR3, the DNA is TGTGCCAGCAAACAACAGGGTATCGGTAATATTGAGCAGTTCTTC.

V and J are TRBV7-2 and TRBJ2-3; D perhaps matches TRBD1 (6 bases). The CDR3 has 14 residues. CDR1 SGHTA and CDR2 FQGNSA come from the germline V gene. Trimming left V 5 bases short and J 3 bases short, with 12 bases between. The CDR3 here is CASSIRTATDTQYF. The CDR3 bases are TGTGCCAGCAGCATCAGGACAGCTACAGATACGCAGTATTTT.

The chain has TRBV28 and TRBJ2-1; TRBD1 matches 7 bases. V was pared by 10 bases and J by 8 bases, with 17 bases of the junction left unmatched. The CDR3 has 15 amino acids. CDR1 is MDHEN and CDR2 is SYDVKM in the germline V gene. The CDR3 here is CATQSDPTGSDEQFF. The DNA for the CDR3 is TGTGCCACCCAGTCGGATCCGACAGGGTCGGATGAGCAGTTCTTC.

Here the CDR3 reads CASSLTSGREETQYF. Here the CDR3 DNA reads TGTGCCAGCAGTCTAACTAGCGGGAGGGAAGAGACCCAGTACTTC. The chain joins TRBV7-7 to TRBJ2-5; 13 positions match TRBD2. In germline, CDR1 is SSHAT, CDR2 FNYEAQ (reference sequence). CDR3 length: 15 residues. J was trimmed by 3 bases and V by 6 bases; bases with no gene match: 4.

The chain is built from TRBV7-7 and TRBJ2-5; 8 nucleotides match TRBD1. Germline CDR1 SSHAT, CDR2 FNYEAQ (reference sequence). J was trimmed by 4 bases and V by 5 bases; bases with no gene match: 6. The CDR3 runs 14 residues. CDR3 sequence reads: CASSPGQGRETQYF. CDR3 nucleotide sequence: TGTGCCAGCAGCCCCGGACAGGGACGAGAGACCCAGTACTTC.

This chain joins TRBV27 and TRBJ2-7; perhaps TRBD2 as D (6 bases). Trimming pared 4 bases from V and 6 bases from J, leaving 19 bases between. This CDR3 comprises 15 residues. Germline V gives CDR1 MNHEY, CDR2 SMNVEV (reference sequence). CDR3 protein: CASSSLGGVGREQYF. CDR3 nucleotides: TGTGCCAGCAGTTCCCTTGGCGGGGTGGGGCGCGAGCAGTACTTC.

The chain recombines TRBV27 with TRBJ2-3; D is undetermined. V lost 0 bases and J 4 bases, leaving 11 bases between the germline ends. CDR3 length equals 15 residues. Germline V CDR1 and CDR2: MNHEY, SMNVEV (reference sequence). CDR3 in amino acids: CASSLSRREADTQYF. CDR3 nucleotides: TGTGCCAGCAGTTTATCGAGGCGCGAGGCAGATACGCAGTATTTT.

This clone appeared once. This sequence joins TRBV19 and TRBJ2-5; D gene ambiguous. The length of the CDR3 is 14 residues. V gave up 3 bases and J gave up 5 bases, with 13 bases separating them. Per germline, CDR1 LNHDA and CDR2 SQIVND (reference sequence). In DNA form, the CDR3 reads TGTGCCAGTAGTATCCGGAGTACCCTTGAGACCCAGTACTTC. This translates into CASSIRSTLETQYF.

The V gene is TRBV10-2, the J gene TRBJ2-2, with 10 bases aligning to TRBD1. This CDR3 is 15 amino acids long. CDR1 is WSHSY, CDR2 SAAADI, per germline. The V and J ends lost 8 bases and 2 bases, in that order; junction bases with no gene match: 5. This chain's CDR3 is CASFGTGANTGELFF. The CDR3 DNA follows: TGCGCCAGCTTCGGGACAGGGGCTAACACCGGGGAGCTGTTTTTT.

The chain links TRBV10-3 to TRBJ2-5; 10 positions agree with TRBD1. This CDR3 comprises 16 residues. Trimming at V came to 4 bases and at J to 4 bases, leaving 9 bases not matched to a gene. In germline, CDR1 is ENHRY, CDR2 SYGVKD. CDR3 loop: CAISGGDGQGVETQYF. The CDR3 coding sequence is TGTGCCATCAGTGGGGGCGACGGACAGGGGGTAGAGACCCAGTACTTC.

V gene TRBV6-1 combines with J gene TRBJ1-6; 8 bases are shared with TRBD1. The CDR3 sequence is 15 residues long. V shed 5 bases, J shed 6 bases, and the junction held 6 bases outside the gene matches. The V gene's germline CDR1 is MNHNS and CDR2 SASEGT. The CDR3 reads CASSREDRANSPLHF. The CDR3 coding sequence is TGTGCCAGCAGTAGAGAGGACAGGGCTAATTCACCCCTCCACTTT.

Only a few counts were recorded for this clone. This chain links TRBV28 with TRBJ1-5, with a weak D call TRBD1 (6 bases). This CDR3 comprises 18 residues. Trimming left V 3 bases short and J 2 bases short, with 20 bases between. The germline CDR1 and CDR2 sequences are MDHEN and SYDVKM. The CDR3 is CASSFAVQGSVRNQPQHF. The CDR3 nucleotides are TGTGCCAGCAGTTTCGCGGTGCAGGGGTCGGTTCGCAATCAGCCCCAGCATTTT.

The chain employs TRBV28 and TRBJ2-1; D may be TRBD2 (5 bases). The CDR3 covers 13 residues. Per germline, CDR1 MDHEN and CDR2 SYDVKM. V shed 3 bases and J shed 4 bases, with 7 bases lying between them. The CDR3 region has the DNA TGTGCCAGCAGTTTCGGACTGTACAATGAGCAGTTCTTC. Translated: CASSFGLYNEQFF.

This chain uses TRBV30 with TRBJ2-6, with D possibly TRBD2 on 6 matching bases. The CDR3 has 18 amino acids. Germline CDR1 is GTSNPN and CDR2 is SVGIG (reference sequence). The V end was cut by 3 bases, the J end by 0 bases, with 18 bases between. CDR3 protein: CAWSVDRGLLSGANVLTF. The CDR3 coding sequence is TGTGCCTGGAGCGTTGACCGGGGACTCCTCTCTGGGGCCAACGTCCTGACTTTC. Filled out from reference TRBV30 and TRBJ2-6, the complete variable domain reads SQTIHQWPATLVQPVGSPLSLECTVEGTSNPNLYWYRQAAGRGLQLLFYSVGIGQISSEVPQNLSASRPQDRQFILSSKKLLLSDSGFYLCAWSVDRGLLSGANVLTFGAGSRLTVL.